This T cell receptor (beta chain) is drawn from a study of beta chain features in type 1 diabetes. Study details: Patient and healthy donor groups were alike in age, gender and cell yields. General study results and limits: A moderate, significant TCRB CDR3 shortening appeared in type 1 diabetes across four CD4+ subsets. Type 1 diabetes patients had VDJ junctions that carried fewer insertions and more deletions. Researchers reported that naive, central memory and Treg TCRB repertoires appeared more similar in patients than in healthy donors.

The authors reverse transcribed all of the isolated RNA, so sequencing captured expressed TCRB transcripts. TCRdb's table, derived via immunoSEQ multiplex PCR, lists solely in-frame clones and lacks some. The sample carries 630,000 or so clones, 11% to 15% recorded once. The table lists this clone with a few counts. No antigen is known for it. The CDR3 is 12 residues long. V shed 2 bases and J shed 11 bases, with 12 bases lying between them. CDR1 is SGHTA and CDR2 is FQGNSA in the germline V gene. This TCR derives from a man aged 18 to 29 with type 1 diabetes. Sequenced sample: naive CD4+ T cells from blood. V is TRBV7-2 and J is TRBJ1-1; D is unclear. The CDR3 loop reads CASSLISVEAFF. The CDR3 DNA reads TGTGCCAGCAGCTTAATCTCGGTCGAGGCTTTCTTT.